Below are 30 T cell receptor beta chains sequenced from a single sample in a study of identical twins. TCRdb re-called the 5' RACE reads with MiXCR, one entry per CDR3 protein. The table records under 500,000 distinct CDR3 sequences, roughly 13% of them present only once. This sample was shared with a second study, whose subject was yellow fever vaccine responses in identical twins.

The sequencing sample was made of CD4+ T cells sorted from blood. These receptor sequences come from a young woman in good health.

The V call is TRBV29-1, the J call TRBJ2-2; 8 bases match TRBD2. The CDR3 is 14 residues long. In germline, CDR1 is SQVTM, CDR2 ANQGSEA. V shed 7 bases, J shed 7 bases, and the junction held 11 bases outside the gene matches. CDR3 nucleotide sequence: TGCAGCGCCAAAATTAGCGGGGTCCTCGGGGAGCTGTTTTTT. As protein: CSAKISGVLGELFF.

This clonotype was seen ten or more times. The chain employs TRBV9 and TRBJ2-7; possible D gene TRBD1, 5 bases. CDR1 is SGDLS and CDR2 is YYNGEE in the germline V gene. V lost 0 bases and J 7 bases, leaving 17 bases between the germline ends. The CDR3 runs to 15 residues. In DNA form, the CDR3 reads TGTGCCAGCAGCGTAGGCCCCCCTGGACAAGGGGAGCAGTACTTC. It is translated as CASSVGPPGQGEQYF.

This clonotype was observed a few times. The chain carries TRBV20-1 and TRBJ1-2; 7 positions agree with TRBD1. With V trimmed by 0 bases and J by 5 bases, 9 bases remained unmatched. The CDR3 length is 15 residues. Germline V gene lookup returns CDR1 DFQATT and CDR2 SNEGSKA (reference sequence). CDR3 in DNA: TGCAGTGCTAGAGATCTAGGGGGCGCGGAATATGGCTACACCTTC. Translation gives CSARDLGGAEYGYTF.

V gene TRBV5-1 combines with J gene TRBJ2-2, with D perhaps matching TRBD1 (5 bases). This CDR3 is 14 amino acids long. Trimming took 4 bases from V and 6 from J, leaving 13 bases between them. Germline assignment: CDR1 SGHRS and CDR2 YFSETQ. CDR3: CASSPSAGPGELFF. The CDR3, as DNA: TGCGCCAGCAGCCCAAGTGCAGGGCCCGGGGAGCTGTTTTTT.

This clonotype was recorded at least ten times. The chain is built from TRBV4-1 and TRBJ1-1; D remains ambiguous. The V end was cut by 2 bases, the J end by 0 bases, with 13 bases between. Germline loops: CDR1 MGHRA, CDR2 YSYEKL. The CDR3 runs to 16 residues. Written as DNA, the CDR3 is TGCGCCAGCAGCCAAAAGACACGTTTACTGAACACTGAAGCTTTCTTT. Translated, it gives CASSQKTRLLNTEAFF.

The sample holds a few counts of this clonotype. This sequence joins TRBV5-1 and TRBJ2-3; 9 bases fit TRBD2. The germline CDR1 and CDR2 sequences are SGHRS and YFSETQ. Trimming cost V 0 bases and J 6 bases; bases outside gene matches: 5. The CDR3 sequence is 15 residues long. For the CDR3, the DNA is TGCGCCAGCAGCTTGGTTGGTAGCGGGAGTGATACGCAGTATTTT. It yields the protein CASSLVGSGSDTQYF. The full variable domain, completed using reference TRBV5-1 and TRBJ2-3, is KAGVTQTPRYLIKTRGQQVTLSCSPISGHRSVSWYQQTPGQGLQFLFEYFSETQRNKGNFPGRFSGRQFSNSRSEMNVSTLELGDSALYLCASSLVGSGSDTQYFGPGTRLTVL.

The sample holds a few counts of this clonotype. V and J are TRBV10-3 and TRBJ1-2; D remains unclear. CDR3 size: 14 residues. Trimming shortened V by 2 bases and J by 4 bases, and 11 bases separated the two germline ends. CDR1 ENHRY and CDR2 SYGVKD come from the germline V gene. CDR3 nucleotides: TGTGCCATCAGTGAGGCAGCAAGTCCCTATGGCTACACCTTC. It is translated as CAISEAASPYGYTF.

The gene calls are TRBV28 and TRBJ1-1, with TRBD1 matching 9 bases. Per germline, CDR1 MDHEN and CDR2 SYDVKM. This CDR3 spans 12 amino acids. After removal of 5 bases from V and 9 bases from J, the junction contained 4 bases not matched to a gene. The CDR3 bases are TGTGCCAGCAGTGCACAGGGGGCGAAAGCTTTCTTT. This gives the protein CASSAQGAKAFF. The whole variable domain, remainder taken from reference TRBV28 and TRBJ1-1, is DVKVTQSSRYLVKRTGEKVFLECVQDMDHENMFWYRQDPGLGLRLIYFSYDVKMKEKGDIPEGYSVSREKKERFSLILESASTNQTSMYLCASSAQGAKAFFGQGTRLTVV.

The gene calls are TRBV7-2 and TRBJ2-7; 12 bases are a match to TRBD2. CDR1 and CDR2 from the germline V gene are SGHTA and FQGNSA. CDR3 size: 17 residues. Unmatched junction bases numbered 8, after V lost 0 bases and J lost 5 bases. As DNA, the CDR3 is TGTGCCAGCAGCTTAGCGGCAACTAGCGGGAGGAAGAACGAGCAGTACTTC. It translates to CASSLAATSGRKNEQYF.

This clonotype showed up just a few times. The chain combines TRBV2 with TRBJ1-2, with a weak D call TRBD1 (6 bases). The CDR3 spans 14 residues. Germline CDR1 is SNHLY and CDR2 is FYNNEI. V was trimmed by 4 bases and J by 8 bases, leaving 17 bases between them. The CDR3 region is CASSATGRSEGYTF. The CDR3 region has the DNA TGTGCCAGCAGTGCAACAGGGAGGTCAGAGGGCTACACCTTC.

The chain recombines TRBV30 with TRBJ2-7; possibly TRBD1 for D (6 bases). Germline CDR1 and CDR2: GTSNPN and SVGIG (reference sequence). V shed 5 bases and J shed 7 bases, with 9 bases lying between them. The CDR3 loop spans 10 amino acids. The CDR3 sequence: CAWAGVEQYF. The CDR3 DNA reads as TGTGCCTGGGCAGGGGTAGAGCAGTACTTC.

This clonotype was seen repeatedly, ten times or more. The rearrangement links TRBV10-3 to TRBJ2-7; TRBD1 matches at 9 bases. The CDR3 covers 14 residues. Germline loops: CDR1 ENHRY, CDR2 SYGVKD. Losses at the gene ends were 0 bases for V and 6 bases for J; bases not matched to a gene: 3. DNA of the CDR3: TGTGCCATCAGTGAGTCGACAGGGGGTTTCGAGCAGTACTTC. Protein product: CAISESTGGFEQYF.

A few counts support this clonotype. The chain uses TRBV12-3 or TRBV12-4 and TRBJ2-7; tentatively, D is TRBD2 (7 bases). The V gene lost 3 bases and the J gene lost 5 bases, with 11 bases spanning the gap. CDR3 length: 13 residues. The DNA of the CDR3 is TGTGCCAGCAGTTTGGAGGGGGGGAACGAGCAGTACTTC. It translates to CASSLEGGNEQYF.

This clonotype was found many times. The CDR3: CASSPGQGRVEQFF. The CDR3 DNA reads TGCGCCAGCAGCCCGGGACAGGGTAGGGTTGAGCAGTTCTTC. V and J are TRBV5-1 and TRBJ2-1; 9 bases are shared with TRBD1. The ends lost 4 bases at V and 9 bases at J; junction bases unmatched: 8. Looked up from germline, CDR1 is SGHRS and CDR2 is YFSETQ. The CDR3 totals 14 residues. Drawing the rest from reference TRBV5-1 and TRBJ2-1, the complete variable domain is KAGVTQTPRYLIKTRGQQVTLSCSPISGHRSVSWYQQTPGQGLQFLFEYFSETQRNKGNFPGRFSGRQFSNSRSEMNVSTLELGDSALYLCASSPGQGRVEQFFGPGTRLTVL.

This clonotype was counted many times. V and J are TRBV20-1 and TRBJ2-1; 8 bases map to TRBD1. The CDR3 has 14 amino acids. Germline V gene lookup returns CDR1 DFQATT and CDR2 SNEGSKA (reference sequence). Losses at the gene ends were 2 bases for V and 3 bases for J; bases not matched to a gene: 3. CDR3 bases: TGCAGTGCTAGACGGACAGGGAACTACAATGAGCAGTTCTTC. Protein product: CSARRTGNYNEQFF.

CDR3 amino acids: CSAALSGETQYF. The CDR3 DNA sequence: TGCAGTGCTGCACTTAGTGGGGAGACCCAGTACTTC. The rearrangement uses TRBV20-1 and TRBJ2-5, with D uncertain. The CDR3 has 12 residues. Germline CDR1 is DFQATT and CDR2 is SNEGSKA (reference sequence). The ends were cut back, 5 bases at V and 5 bases at J, with 12 bases in the middle.

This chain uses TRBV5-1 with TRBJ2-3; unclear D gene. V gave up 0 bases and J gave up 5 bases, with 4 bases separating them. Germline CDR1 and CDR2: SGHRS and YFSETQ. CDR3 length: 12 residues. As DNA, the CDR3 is TGCGCCAGCAGCTTGGTTCAAGATACGCAGTATTTT. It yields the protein CASSLVQDTQYF.

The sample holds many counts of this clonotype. The CDR3 reads CSVVTGLPYEQYF. The CDR3 region has the DNA TGCAGCGTTGTCACGGGGTTGCCCTACGAGCAGTACTTC. The chain is built from TRBV29-1 and TRBJ2-7, with a tentative D call TRBD2 (5 bases). Germline assignment: CDR1 SQVTM and CDR2 ANQGSEA. This CDR3 has 13 residues. Trimming took off 4 bases at V and 2 bases at J, with 12 bases between the two ends.

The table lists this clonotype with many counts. The CDR3 bases are TGTGCCATTTCTTCCCTGGCGCCACCAAACAATGAGCAGTTCTTC. Its protein is CAISSLAPPNNEQFF. The chain carries TRBV10-3 and TRBJ2-1; D not certain. Germline V gene sequence: CDR1 ENHRY, CDR2 SYGVKD. V was trimmed by 9 bases and J by 5 bases, leaving 20 bases between them. This CDR3 region has 15 residues.

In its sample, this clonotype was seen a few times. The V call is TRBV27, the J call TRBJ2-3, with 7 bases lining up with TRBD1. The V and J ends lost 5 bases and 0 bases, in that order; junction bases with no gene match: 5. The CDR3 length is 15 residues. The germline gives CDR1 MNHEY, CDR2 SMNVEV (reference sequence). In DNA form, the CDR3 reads TGTGCCAGCAGTCCGGACAGGCCTAGCACAGATACGCAGTATTTT. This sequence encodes CASSPDRPSTDTQYF.

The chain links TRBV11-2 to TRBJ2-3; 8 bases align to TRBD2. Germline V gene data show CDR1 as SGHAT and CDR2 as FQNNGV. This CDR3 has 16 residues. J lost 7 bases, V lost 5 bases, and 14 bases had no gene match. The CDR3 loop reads CASSAWTSFSLNTQYF. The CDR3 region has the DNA TGTGCCAGCAGCGCGTGGACTAGCTTTTCGCTAAATACGCAGTATTTT.

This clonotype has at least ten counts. The CDR3 spells CSVVSGANVLTF. The DNA of the CDR3 is TGCAGTGTGGTCTCTGGGGCCAACGTCCTGACTTTC. J is TRBJ2-6 and V is TRBV20-1; D gene ambiguous. Trimming pared 7 bases from V and 0 bases from J, leaving 4 bases between. Germline V gives CDR1 DFQATT, CDR2 SNEGSKA (reference sequence). This CDR3 comprises 12 residues.

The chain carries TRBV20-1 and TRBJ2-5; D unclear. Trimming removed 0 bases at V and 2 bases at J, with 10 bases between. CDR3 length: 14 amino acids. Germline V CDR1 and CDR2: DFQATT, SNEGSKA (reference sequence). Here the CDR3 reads CSARDALRQETQYF. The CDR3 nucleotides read TGCAGTGCTAGAGATGCCCTCCGTCAAGAGACCCAGTACTTC.

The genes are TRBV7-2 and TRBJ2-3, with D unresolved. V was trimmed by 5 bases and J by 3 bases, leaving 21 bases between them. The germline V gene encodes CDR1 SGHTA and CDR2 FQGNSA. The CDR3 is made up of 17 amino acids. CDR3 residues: CASSLGATRRLTDTQYF. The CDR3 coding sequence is TGTGCCAGCAGCCTAGGAGCTACACGCCGGTTAACAGATACGCAGTATTTT. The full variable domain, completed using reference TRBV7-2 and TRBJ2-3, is GAGVSQSPSNKVTEKGKDVELRCDPISGHTALYWYRQSLGQGLEFLIYFQGNSAPDKSGLPSDRFSAERTGGSVSTLTIQRTQQEDSAVYLCASSLGATRRLTDTQYFGPGTRLTVL.

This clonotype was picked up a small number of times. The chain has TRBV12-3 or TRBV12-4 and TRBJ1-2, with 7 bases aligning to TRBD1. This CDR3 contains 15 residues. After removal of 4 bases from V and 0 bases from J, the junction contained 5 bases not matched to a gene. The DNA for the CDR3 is TGTGCCAGCAGTTCCCGGGACAGAGCTAACTATGGCTACACCTTC. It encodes CASSSRDRANYGYTF.

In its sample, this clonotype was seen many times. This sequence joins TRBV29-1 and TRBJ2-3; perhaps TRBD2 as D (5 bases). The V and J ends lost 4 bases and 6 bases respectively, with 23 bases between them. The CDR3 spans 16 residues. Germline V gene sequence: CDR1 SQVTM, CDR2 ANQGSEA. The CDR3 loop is CSVVGNGLRPADTQYF. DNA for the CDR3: TGCAGCGTTGTGGGGAATGGACTCCGACCCGCTGATACGCAGTATTTT.

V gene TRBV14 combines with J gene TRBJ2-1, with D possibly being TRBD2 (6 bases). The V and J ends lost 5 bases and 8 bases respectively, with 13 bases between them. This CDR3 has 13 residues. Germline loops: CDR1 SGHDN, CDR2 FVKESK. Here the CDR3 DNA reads TGTGCCAGCAGCTTCCGAGGGGAGGATGAGCAGTTCTTC. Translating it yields CASSFRGEDEQFF. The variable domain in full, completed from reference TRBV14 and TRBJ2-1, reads EAGVTQFPSHSVIEKGQTVTLRCDPISGHDNLYWYRRVMGKEIKFLLHFVKESKQDESGMPNNRFLAERTGGTYSTLKVQPAELEDSGVYFCASSFRGEDEQFFGPGTRLTVL.

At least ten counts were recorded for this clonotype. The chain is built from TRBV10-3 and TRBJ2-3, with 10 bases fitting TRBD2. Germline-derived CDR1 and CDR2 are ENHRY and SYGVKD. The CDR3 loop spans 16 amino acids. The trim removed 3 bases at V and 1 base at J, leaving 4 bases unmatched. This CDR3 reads CAISESGGAGTDTQYF. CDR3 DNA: TGTGCCATCAGTGAAAGCGGGGGGGCCGGCACAGATACGCAGTATTTT.

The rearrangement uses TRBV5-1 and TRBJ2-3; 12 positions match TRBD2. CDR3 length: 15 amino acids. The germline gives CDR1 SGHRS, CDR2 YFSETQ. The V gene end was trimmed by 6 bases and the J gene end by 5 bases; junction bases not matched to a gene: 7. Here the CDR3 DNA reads TGCGCCAGCATGTTGCTAGCGGGAGGGGTAGATACGCAGTATTTT. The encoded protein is CASMLLAGGVDTQYF. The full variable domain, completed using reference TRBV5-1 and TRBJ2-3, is KAGVTQTPRYLIKTRGQQVTLSCSPISGHRSVSWYQQTPGQGLQFLFEYFSETQRNKGNFPGRFSGRQFSNSRSEMNVSTLELGDSALYLCASMLLAGGVDTQYFGPGTRLTVL.

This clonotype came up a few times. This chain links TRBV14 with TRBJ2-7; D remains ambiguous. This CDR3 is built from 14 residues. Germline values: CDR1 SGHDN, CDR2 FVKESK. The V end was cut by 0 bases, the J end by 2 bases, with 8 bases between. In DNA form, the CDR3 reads TGTGCCAGCAGCCAAGATAGACATCCCTACGAGCAGTACTTC. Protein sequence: CASSQDRHPYEQYF.